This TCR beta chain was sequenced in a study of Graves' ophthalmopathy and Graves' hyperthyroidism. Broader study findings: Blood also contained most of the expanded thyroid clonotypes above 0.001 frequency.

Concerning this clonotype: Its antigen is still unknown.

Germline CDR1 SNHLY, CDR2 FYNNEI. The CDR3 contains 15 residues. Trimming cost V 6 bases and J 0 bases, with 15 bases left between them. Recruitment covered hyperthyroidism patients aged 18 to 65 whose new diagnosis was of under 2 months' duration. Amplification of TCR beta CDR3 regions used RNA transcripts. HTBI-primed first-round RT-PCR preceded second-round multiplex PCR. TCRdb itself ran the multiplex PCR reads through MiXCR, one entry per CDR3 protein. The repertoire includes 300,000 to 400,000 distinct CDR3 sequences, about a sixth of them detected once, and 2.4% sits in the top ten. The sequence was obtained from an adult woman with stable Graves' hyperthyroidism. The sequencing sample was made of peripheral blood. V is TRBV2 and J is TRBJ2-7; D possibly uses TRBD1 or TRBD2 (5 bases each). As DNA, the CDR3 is TGTGCCAGCAGCGGGGTTTGGGGGAGCTCCTACGAGCAGTACTTC. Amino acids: CASSGVWGSSYEQYF.